This entry lists 15 T cell receptor beta chains sequenced from one sample in a study of T cell responses to AZD1222 COVID-19 vaccine. Clones were read by immunoSEQ multiplex PCR, and TCRdb kept only the in-frame ones, dropping some. The sample has approximately 130,000 clones; 85% to 95% are singletons. The specimen was peripheral blood, collected on day 0 of AZD1222 vaccination. These receptors all come from an adult in good health.

V is TRBV9 and J is TRBJ1-1; no definite D call. This CDR3 region has 13 residues. The germline V and J ends were trimmed by 1 base and 1 base, with 5 bases remaining between them. Germline CDR1 reads SGDLS; CDR2 reads YYNGEE. CDR3 bases: TGTGCCAGCAGCGTAAATCCGAACACTGAAGCTTTCTTT. Amino acids: CASSVNPNTEAFF.

The sample holds one count of this clone. The chain has TRBV29-1 and TRBJ1-1, with TRBD1 as a possible D gene (5 bases). Germline V gene sequence: CDR1 SQVTM, CDR2 ANQGSEA. V was clipped by 5 bases and J by 6 bases, with 13 bases between them. This CDR3 has 12 residues. The DNA for the CDR3 is TGCAGCGTTTTCGGGACGGCCCCTGAAGCTTTCTTT. Translating it yields CSVFGTAPEAFF. Based on the CDR3 plus reference TRBV29-1 and TRBJ1-1, the full variable domain is SAVISQKPSRDICQRGTSLTIQCQVDSQVTMMFWYRQQPGQSLTLIATANQGSEATYESGFVIDKFPISRPNLTFSTLTVSNMSPEDSSIYLCSVFGTAPEAFFGQGTRLTVV.

This chain joins TRBV25-1 and TRBJ1-1; no clear D. The V gene's germline CDR1 is MGHDK and CDR2 SYGVNS. This CDR3 contains 12 residues. The ends were cut back, 4 bases at V and 2 bases at J, with 5 bases in the middle. The CDR3 region is CASSVENTEAFF. CDR3 DNA: TGTGCCAGCAGTGTAGAAAACACTGAAGCTTTCTTT.

This clone has a single count. V and J are TRBV6-4 and TRBJ2-3; 10 nucleotides match TRBD2. The J segment lost 2 bases and the V segment lost 0 bases, leaving 2 bases of the junction unmatched. CDR3 length: 16 amino acids. The germline V gene has CDR1 MRHNA and CDR2 SNTAGT. For the CDR3, the DNA is TGTGCCAGCAGTGACTCAAGCGGGGGGGTCACAGATACGCAGTATTTT. This sequence encodes CASSDSSGGVTDTQYF.

This sequence joins TRBV6-1 and TRBJ2-3; D gene uncertain. Trimming shortened V by 3 bases and J by 2 bases, and 9 bases separated the two germline ends. The CDR3 is 14 residues long. Germline CDR1 MNHNS, CDR2 SASEGT. CDR3 coding DNA: TGTGCCAGCAGTGACAGAAGACTCACAGATACGCAGTATTTT. Encoded protein: CASSDRRLTDTQYF.

J is TRBJ1-5 and V is TRBV5-6, with no clear D. Germline CDR1 is SGHDT and CDR2 is YYEEEE. The V and J ends lost 1 base and 0 bases respectively, with 2 bases between them. The CDR3 length is 13 residues. The CDR3 nucleotides are TGTGCCAGCAGCTTGTATAGCAATCAGCCCCAGCATTTT. Translated, it gives CASSLYSNQPQHF.

The count of this clone is one. The chain recombines TRBV6-5 with TRBJ1-6; D possibly corresponds to TRBD1 (6 bases). The CDR3 is made up of 16 amino acids. V was cut by 4 bases and J by 5 bases, with 15 bases left in between. The germline gives CDR1 MNHEY, CDR2 SVGAGI. The CDR3 spells CASSSTQGRNNSPLHF. The CDR3, as DNA: TGTGCCAGCAGTTCAACTCAGGGGCGGAATAATTCACCCCTCCACTTT.

V usage is TRBV7-9 and J usage is TRBJ2-2; D is undetermined. V was pared by 5 bases and J by 6 bases, with 13 bases between. Per the germline V gene, CDR1 is SEHNR and CDR2 is FQNEAQ (reference sequence). The CDR3 runs 14 residues. The CDR3 reads CASSDGVGSGELFF. The CDR3 DNA reads TGTGCCAGCAGCGACGGAGTGGGTTCCGGGGAGCTGTTTTTT.

The V and J genes are TRBV7-6 and TRBJ2-5; 11 nucleotides line up with TRBD1. The CDR3 covers 14 residues. Trimming removed 4 bases from V and 4 bases from J; junction bases left unmatched: 2. From germline, CDR1 is SGHVS and CDR2 FNYEAQ. The CDR3 DNA sequence: TGTGCCAGCAGCTCCGGACAGGGGGCAGAGACCCAGTACTTC. Protein: CASSSGQGAETQYF.

The chain couples TRBV5-4 to TRBJ2-5, with D unresolved. Trimming removed 5 bases from V and 1 base from J, with 6 bases in between. Germline CDR1 SGHNT, CDR2 YYREEE (reference sequence). CDR3 length: 12 residues. The CDR3 protein is CASSEVQETQYF. The CDR3 DNA follows: TGTGCCAGCAGTGAGGTCCAAGAGACCCAGTACTTC. Supplemented by reference TRBV5-4 and TRBJ2-5, the full variable domain reads ETGVTQSPTHLIKTRGQQVTLRCSSQSGHNTVSWYQQALGQGPQFIFQYYREEENGRGNFPPRFSGLQFPNYSSELNVNALELDDSALYLCASSEVQETQYFGPGTRLLVL.

V is TRBV2 and J is TRBJ1-2; D remains ambiguous. The CDR3 covers 13 residues. CDR1 and CDR2 from the germline V gene are SNHLY and FYNNEI. V dropped 1 base and J dropped 6 bases, with 9 bases sitting between them. The CDR3 loop reads CASSEVSSDGYTF. DNA of the CDR3: TGTGCCAGCAGTGAAGTGAGTTCGGATGGCTACACCTTC.

The chain links TRBV7-9 to TRBJ1-4; no reliable D call. The CDR3 contains 15 residues. The germline CDR1 and CDR2 sequences are SEHNR and FQNEAQ (reference sequence). Trimming cost V 5 bases and J 5 bases, with 15 bases left between them. CDR3 region: CASSLWEGSNEKLFF. The CDR3 coding sequence is TGTGCCAGCAGCCTCTGGGAAGGCTCGAATGAAAAACTGTTTTTT.

This chain connects TRBV6-5 to TRBJ1-2; D ambiguous. The CDR3 runs to 14 residues. Trimming took 2 bases from V and 2 from J, leaving 9 bases between them. From germline, CDR1 is MNHEY and CDR2 SVGAGI. In nucleotides, the CDR3 is TGTGCCAGCAGTTACAGGGTGACGAACTATGGCTACACCTTC. Protein product: CASSYRVTNYGYTF.

In DNA, the CDR3 is TGTGCTAGTGGTTTGAGACCGAACACTGAAGCTTTCTTT. Translation: CASGLRPNTEAFF. This chain links TRBV12-5 with TRBJ1-1; D call uncertain. V lost 2 bases, J lost 1 base, and 5 bases lay in between. The CDR3 totals 13 residues. Germline CDR1 reads LGHNT; CDR2 reads FRNRAP.

In its sample, this clone was seen once. The chain links TRBV10-3 to TRBJ1-6, with D unresolved. V gave up 4 bases and J gave up 11 bases, with 9 bases separating them. The length of the CDR3 is 12 residues. Germline V gene data show CDR1 as ENHRY and CDR2 as SYGVKD. The CDR3, as DNA: TGTGCCATCAGTGCGGACGCGACACCCCTCCACTTT. Protein sequence: CAISADATPLHF.